This T cell receptor beta chain was captured by sequencing in a study of neurological immune-mediated disorders. TCRdb fed the 5' RACE reads into MiXCR, producing one record per CDR3 protein. The sample lists some 30,000 distinct CDR3 sequences, approximately 15% occurring once. Per germline, CDR1 SQVTM and CDR2 ANQGSEA. This CDR3 has 14 amino acids. V was shortened by 1 base and J by 3 bases, with 11 bases between the two germline ends. Time point noted: technical triplicate 3. In this sample, this clonotype is medium-sized. This TCR derives from a female donor with HTLV-1-associated myelopathy (HAM/TSP). The sequencing sample was made of CD4+ T cells from blood. The chain couples TRBV29-1 to TRBJ2-3; D possibly corresponds to TRBD1 (6 bases). The CDR3, as DNA: TGCAGCGTTGAAGGTCCCCAGGGGACAGATACGCAGTATTTT. Its protein product is CSVEGPQGTDTQYF.